The 15 T cell receptor beta chains below come from one sample, sequenced in a study of response to subunit inactivated influenza vaccine. A single record per CDR3 protein comes from TCRdb applying MiXCR to the RT-PCR reads. The table includes roughly 790,000 distinct CDR3 sequences, around 20% detected once. The sample in question was PBMCs from blood, obtained around 5 days after vaccination. The source is a man between 45 and 60 years old who received an inactivated influenza vaccine.

In its sample, this clonotype was seen once. The rearrangement uses TRBV7-9 and TRBJ2-5; D tentatively fits TRBD1 or TRBD2 (5 bases each). Germline CDR1 SEHNR, CDR2 FQNEAQ (reference sequence). V lost 7 bases to trimming and J lost 3 bases, with 21 bases between them. The CDR3 totals 16 residues. The CDR3 protein is CASIDLAGPGKETQYF. CDR3 in DNA: TGTGCCAGCATCGACCTCGCGGGCCCAGGGAAAGAGACCCAGTACTTC.

V gene TRBV4-3 combines with J gene TRBJ2-7; 12 bases are shared with TRBD2. The V and J ends lost 0 bases and 2 bases, in that order; junction bases with no gene match: 5. The CDR3 is 17 amino acids. Per the germline V gene, CDR1 is LGHNA and CDR2 is YSLEER. The CDR3 DNA follows: TGCGCCAGCAGCCAAGAGCTAGCGGGGGGGCCAGCCTACGAGCAGTACTTC. Its translation: CASSQELAGGPAYEQYF.

This clonotype was picked up a small number of times. This chain links TRBV7-6 with TRBJ2-1, with 9 bases aligning to TRBD1. The CDR3 runs to 14 residues. V lost 3 bases to trimming and J lost 9 bases; unmatched junction nucleotides: 6. The germline CDR1 and CDR2 sequences are SGHVS and FNYEAQ. This CDR3 is CASSLTGGWSEQFF. The CDR3 nucleotides read TGTGCCAGCAGCTTGACAGGGGGTTGGAGTGAGCAGTTCTTC.

This clonotype came up a few times. The CDR3 region has the DNA TGCAGTGCTAAACAGCCTCATCTAGCCAAAAACATTCAGTACTTC. As protein: CSAKQPHLAKNIQYF. This rearrangement joins TRBV20-1 to TRBJ2-4; D is undetermined. Trimming pared 4 bases from V and 0 bases from J, leaving 13 bases between. Germline lookup yields CDR1 DFQATT and CDR2 SNEGSKA (reference sequence). The CDR3 loop spans 15 amino acids.

This clonotype has just a few counts. The chain joins TRBV12-3 or TRBV12-4 to TRBJ2-5; 11 nucleotides line up with TRBD1. This CDR3 comprises 16 residues. Germline trimming cut 3 bases from V and 1 base from J; bases unmatched to any gene: 4. The DNA of the CDR3 is TGTGCCAGCAGTTTTACCGGGACAGGGGGCCAAGAGACCCAGTACTTC. Encoded protein: CASSFTGTGGQETQYF.

This clonotype was counted only a few times. The chain uses TRBV5-5 and TRBJ2-7; 7 bases are shared with TRBD1. CDR1 SGHKS and CDR2 YYEKEE come from the germline V gene (reference sequence). The CDR3 is 13 residues long. J was trimmed by 3 bases and V by 4 bases; bases with no gene match: 4. CDR3 loop: CASSARQGYEQYF. In nucleotides, the CDR3 is TGTGCCAGCAGCGCGAGACAGGGCTACGAGCAGTACTTC.

This chain connects TRBV5-5 to TRBJ2-3; 10 bases line up with TRBD2. J was trimmed by 8 bases and V by 4 bases; bases with no gene match: 10. Germline V CDR1 and CDR2: SGHKS, YYEKEE (reference sequence). The CDR3 length is 15 residues. CDR3 protein: CASSAQREGLGTQYF. CDR3 nucleotide sequence: TGTGCCAGCAGCGCCCAGCGGGAGGGCCTCGGTACGCAGTATTTT.

The V and J genes are TRBV10-3 and TRBJ1-2; the D is unclear. CDR1 and CDR2 from the germline V gene are ENHRY and SYGVKD. Trimming removed 3 bases from V and 7 bases from J, with 9 bases in between. The CDR3 spans 12 residues. CDR3 protein: CAISESSGGYTF. CDR3 sequence (DNA): TGTGCCATCAGTGAAAGTAGTGGTGGCTACACCTTC.

A word on this clonotype: Its ends do not fully match the called genes, so a read error is possible. The rearrangement joins TRBV7-2 to TRBJ2-7, with D maybe TRBD2 (6 bases). There are 14 residues in the CDR3. Germline CDR1 and CDR2: SGHTA and FQGNSA. The CDR3 DNA is TGTGCCAGCAGCCAGCGGGTAACCTCCCACGAGCAGTACTTC. This encodes CASSQRVTSHEQYF.

This clonotype was seen a few times. The V gene is TRBV6-5, the J gene TRBJ2-7, with TRBD2 matching 9 bases. The CDR3 contains 15 residues. Losses at the gene ends were 2 bases for V and 6 bases for J; bases not matched to a gene: 8. CDR1 and CDR2 from the germline V gene are MNHEY and SVGAGI. For the CDR3, the DNA is TGTGCCAGCAGTTACGTGCCTAGCGGGATTGGCGAGCAGTACTTC. Its protein product is CASSYVPSGIGEQYF.

The rearrangement joins TRBV5-1 to TRBJ2-5, with D possibly called TRBD1 or TRBD2 (5 bases each). The germline V and J ends were trimmed by 9 bases and 1 base, with 13 bases remaining between them. This CDR3 region has 13 residues. CDR1 and CDR2 from the germline V gene are SGHRS and YFSETQ. In nucleotides, the CDR3 is TGCGCCACTCGAATTGGGGGCCAAGAGACCCAGTACTTC. This codes for CATRIGGQETQYF.

This clonotype was counted at least ten times. The chain couples TRBV4-2 to TRBJ2-1; D unresolved. The CDR3 length is 15 residues. Germline V gene lookup returns CDR1 LGHNA and CDR2 YNFKEQ. V was trimmed by 3 bases and J by 9 bases, leaving 18 bases between them. CDR3 nucleotide sequence: TGTGCCAGCAGCCACGCTTTATTAAAAGTCGCTGAGCAGTTCTTC. This translates into CASSHALLKVAEQFF.

This chain uses TRBV6-2 or TRBV6-3 with TRBJ2-7; 8 bases align to TRBD2. CDR3 size: 13 residues. Germline lookup yields CDR1 MNHEY and CDR2 SVGEGT. After removal of 2 bases from V and 6 bases from J, the junction contained 3 bases not matched to a gene. Here the CDR3 DNA reads TGTGCCAGCAGTTACAGCGGGAGCGGCGAGCAGTACTTC. Protein sequence: CASSYSGSGEQYF.

The V and J genes are TRBV20-1 and TRBJ2-7; 15 bases are a match to TRBD2. Losses at the gene ends were 3 bases for V and 0 bases for J; bases not matched to a gene: 3. The CDR3 runs 16 residues. Germline assignment: CDR1 DFQATT and CDR2 SNEGSKA (reference sequence). CDR3 bases: TGCAGTGCTAGCGGGACTAGCGGGAGGTCCTCCTACGAGCAGTACTTC. Amino acids: CSASGTSGRSSYEQYF.

The chain joins TRBV12-3 or TRBV12-4 to TRBJ1-5, with D unresolved. The CDR3 extends over 16 amino acids. Trimming stripped 6 bases from V and 0 bases from J, with 15 bases between. In nucleotides, the CDR3 is TGTGCCAGCAGCTACCTCGGGAGGGATAGCAATCAGCCCCAGCATTTT. Its translation is CASSYLGRDSNQPQHF.